The next 32 T cell receptor beta chains were all read from a single sample in a study of Graves' ophthalmopathy and Graves' hyperthyroidism. Investigators amplified TCR beta CDR3 regions from RNA transcripts. HTBI primers were employed in first-round RT-PCR, then a second-round multiplex PCR followed. Using its own MiXCR run on the multiplex PCR reads, TCRdb lists one record per CDR3 protein. The sample includes 300,000 to 350,000 distinct CDR3 sequences, about 17% of them seen just once. Sequenced input: peripheral blood. These receptors were collected from an adult man with Graves' ophthalmopathy.

Ten or more counts support this clonotype. The gene calls are TRBV12-3 or TRBV12-4 and TRBJ1-6; possibly TRBD1 for D (6 bases). The CDR3 has 14 amino acids. The germline V and J ends were trimmed by 3 bases and 9 bases, with 12 bases remaining between them. The CDR3 coding sequence is TGTGCCAGCAGTTTGAGGACAGTTTCTTCACCCCTCCACTTT. As protein: CASSLRTVSSPLHF.

In the case of this clonotype: A read error is likely, as this CDR3 ends without the conserved phenylalanine or tryptophan. The chain uses TRBV7-9 and TRBJ1-1; TRBD1 might be the D (6 bases). The CDR3 is 15 residues long. Trimming shortened V by 1 base and J by 3 bases, and 12 bases separated the two germline ends. Germline CDR1 reads SEHNR; CDR2 reads FQNEAQ (reference sequence). The CDR3 protein is CASSLGGGPYTEAFV. Written as DNA, the CDR3 is TGTGCCAGCAGCTTAGGGGGGGGGCCGTACACTGAAGCTTTCGTT.

This clonotype was picked up many times. V is TRBV2 and J is TRBJ2-7, with D perhaps matching TRBD1 (6 bases). CDR3 length: 14 residues. Germline CDR1 is SNHLY and CDR2 is FYNNEI. V dropped 4 bases and J dropped 3 bases, with 13 bases sitting between them. The CDR3 here is CASSAFGGNYEQYF. The CDR3 region has the DNA TGTGCCAGCAGTGCCTTTGGGGGCAACTACGAGCAGTACTTC.

The V call is TRBV6-2 or TRBV6-3, the J call TRBJ1-5, with 10 bases lining up with TRBD1. Germline V gene lookup returns CDR1 MNHEY and CDR2 SVGEGT. V gave up 2 bases and J gave up 3 bases; unmatched junction bases: 4. The CDR3 is 16 amino acids. CDR3 in amino acids: CASSYRGQGNNQPQHF. For the CDR3, the DNA is TGTGCCAGCAGTTACCGGGGACAGGGGAACAATCAGCCCCAGCATTTT.

This clonotype was seen ten or more times. The chain recombines TRBV15 with TRBJ2-7; D is undetermined. CDR1 is LNHNV, CDR2 YYDKDF, per germline (reference sequence). The germline V and J ends were trimmed by 2 bases and 8 bases, with 4 bases remaining between them. The CDR3 totals 10 residues. The CDR3, as DNA: TGTGCCACCAGCAGAACCAAGCAGTACTTC. Residues: CATSRTKQYF.

With respect to this clonotype: One end of the junction fails to match germline, which may point to a read error. The V gene is TRBV5-6, the J gene TRBJ2-7; D is possibly TRBD1 (6 bases). The CDR3 loop spans 14 amino acids. The germline V gene encodes CDR1 SGHDT and CDR2 YYEEEE. The CDR3 DNA follows: TGTGCCAGCAGCTTGGGGTGGACAGTCCGCGAGCAGTACTTT. Translated: CASSLGWTVREQYF. The full variable domain, its missing parts supplied by reference TRBV5-6 and TRBJ2-7, is DAGVTQSPTHLIKTRGQQVTLRCSPKSGHDTVSWYQQALGQGPQFIFQYYEEEERQRGNFPDRFSGHQFPNYSSELNVNALLLGDSALYLCASSLGWTVREQYFGPGTRLTVT.

This clonotype appeared many times. The V call is TRBV2, the J call TRBJ2-5; 7 bases agree with TRBD2. CDR3 length: 18 residues. V lost 0 bases to trimming and J lost 2 bases; unmatched junction nucleotides: 12. Germline V gives CDR1 SNHLY, CDR2 FYNNEI. In DNA, the CDR3 is TGTGCCAGCAGTGAAGCAGGGTCGGTAGCGGGCTCACAAGAGACCCAGTACTTC. This encodes CASSEAGSVAGSQETQYF.

In its sample, this clonotype was seen many times. The chain employs TRBV19 and TRBJ2-5; 8 bases match TRBD2. The CDR3 is 14 amino acids. From germline, CDR1 is LNHDA and CDR2 SQIVND (reference sequence). V lost 5 bases and J lost 4; bases outside the gene matches: 6. CDR3 region: CASSPRTSSETQYF. In DNA form, the CDR3 reads TGTGCCAGTAGTCCCCGGACTAGCTCAGAGACCCAGTACTTC.

This clonotype was seen repeatedly, ten times or more. The chain recombines TRBV19 with TRBJ1-5; D remains ambiguous. The CDR3 spans 14 residues. Per germline, CDR1 LNHDA and CDR2 SQIVND (reference sequence). The V end lost 10 bases, the J end lost 4 bases, and 17 bases lay between the germline ends. The DNA of the CDR3 is TGTGCCACTAGGTCCAGCACGACTAATCAGCCCCAGCATTTT. This gives the protein CATRSSTTNQPQHF.

The sample holds many counts of this clonotype. J is TRBJ1-1 and V is TRBV12-3 or TRBV12-4; D not certain. V was clipped by 5 bases and J by 1 base, with 17 bases between them. The CDR3 is 16 residues long. CDR3 bases: TGTGCCAGCAGTCCCCAAAGGGTAAGGGCGAACACTGAAGCTTTCTTT. It encodes CASSPQRVRANTEAFF.

This clonotype appeared many times. The chain links TRBV29-1 to TRBJ2-7; no reliable D call. V lost 7 bases, J lost 2 bases, and 12 bases lay in between. This CDR3 has 12 amino acids. The germline gives CDR1 SQVTM, CDR2 ANQGSEA. The CDR3 DNA reads as TGCAGCGCCCGAGACGGACCCTACGAGCAGTACTTC. The encoded protein is CSARDGPYEQYF.

This clonotype was picked up many times. The genes are TRBV6-1 and TRBJ2-7; 11 nucleotides match TRBD2. CDR1 is MNHNS, CDR2 SASEGT, per germline. The CDR3 spans 13 residues. V trimming: 6 bases; J trimming: 6 bases; junction bases outside the gene matches: 4. DNA for the CDR3: TGTGCCAGCAGAGAACTAGCGGGGGTCGAGCAGTACTTC. Amino acid sequence: CASRELAGVEQYF.

This clonotype was found many times. The genes are TRBV6-1 and TRBJ2-2; D is ambiguous. This CDR3 is 16 amino acids long. CDR1 and CDR2 from the germline V gene are MNHNS and SASEGT. Trimming pared 2 bases from V and 0 bases from J, leaving 10 bases between. The CDR3 protein is CASSETWTTNTGELFF. CDR3 sequence (DNA): TGTGCCAGCAGTGAAACCTGGACCACGAACACCGGGGAGCTGTTTTTT.

This clonotype was detected ten times or more. The V gene is TRBV6-2 or TRBV6-3, the J gene TRBJ2-5, with 9 bases aligning to TRBD2. The V segment lost 0 bases and the J segment 5 bases; nucleotides outside the gene matches: 4. This CDR3 is built from 15 residues. Germline-derived CDR1 and CDR2 are MNHEY and SVGEGT. The CDR3 DNA sequence: TGTGCCAGCAGTTACTCGAATAGCGGGAGTGAGACCCAGTACTTC. This translates into CASSYSNSGSETQYF.

This clonotype has more than one count but fewer than ten. This chain joins TRBV12-3 or TRBV12-4 and TRBJ2-6; the D is unclear. The CDR3 contains 16 residues. The V end was cut by 3 bases, the J end by 0 bases, with 9 bases between. The CDR3, as DNA: TGTGCCAGCAGTTTTTTGTTACACTCTGGGGCCAACGTCCTGACTTTC. The encoded protein is CASSFLLHSGANVLTF.

This clonotype was seen repeatedly, ten times or more. The chain has TRBV18 and TRBJ1-1, with a weak D call TRBD1 (6 bases). This CDR3 region has 14 residues. The V gene lost 6 bases and the J gene lost 5 bases, with 16 bases spanning the gap. CDR1 is KGHSH and CDR2 is LQKENI in the germline V gene. CDR3 residues: CASSPTQGWTEAFF. CDR3 sequence (DNA): TGTGCCAGCTCCCCTACACAGGGTTGGACTGAAGCTTTCTTT.

This clonotype was seen at least ten times. V gene TRBV11-2 combines with J gene TRBJ2-5, with a possible D match to TRBD2 (5 bases). CDR3 length: 13 residues. Germline V gives CDR1 SGHAT, CDR2 FQNNGV. The V and J ends lost 0 bases and 5 bases respectively, with 7 bases between them. This CDR3 reads CASSLEAVETQYF. DNA for the CDR3: TGTGCCAGCAGCTTAGAAGCGGTCGAGACCCAGTACTTC.

This clonotype appeared many times. The chain's CDR3 is CASSHRQGLANSPLHF. CDR3 sequence (DNA): TGTGCCAGCAGTCACCGTCAGGGTTTGGCCAATTCACCCCTCCACTTT. The rearrangement joins TRBV12-3 or TRBV12-4 to TRBJ1-6; D possibly corresponds to TRBD1 (5 bases). V was shortened by 5 bases and J by 7 bases, with 18 bases between the two germline ends. The CDR3 runs 16 residues.

This clonotype was seen ten or more times. This chain uses TRBV28 with TRBJ2-3; D gene unclear. V was cut by 6 bases and J by 4 bases, with 17 bases left in between. This CDR3 region has 15 residues. Looked up from germline, CDR1 is MDHEN and CDR2 is SYDVKM. The CDR3 nucleotides read TGTGCCAGCAGCCCCCACCGCCCGGGTCCAGATACGCAGTATTTT. Translating gives CASSPHRPGPDTQYF. The entire variable domain, with the rest obtained from reference TRBV28 and TRBJ2-3, is as follows: DVKVTQSSRYLVKRTGEKVFLECVQDMDHENMFWYRQDPGLGLRLIYFSYDVKMKEKGDIPEGYSVSREKKERFSLILESASTNQTSMYLCASSPHRPGPDTQYFGPGTRLTVL.

There are many counts of this clonotype. CDR3 coding DNA: TGCGCCAGCAGCCAAGTTGGGGGAATCACTGAAGCTTTCTTT. Amino acids: CASSQVGGITEAFF. The chain is built from TRBV4-1 and TRBJ1-1, with a tentative D call TRBD1 (5 bases). V lost 1 base and J lost 4, with 10 bases in between. The CDR3 sequence is 14 residues long. In germline, CDR1 is MGHRA, CDR2 YSYEKL.

This clonotype was observed many times. The chain links TRBV30 to TRBJ1-6, with D unresolved. The CDR3 runs to 12 residues. CDR1 is GTSNPN, CDR2 SVGIG, per germline (reference sequence). Trimming pared 5 bases from V and 3 bases from J, leaving 5 bases between. CDR3 sequence: CAWRLYNSPLHF. In DNA form, the CDR3 reads TGTGCCTGGCGGCTCTATAATTCACCCCTCCACTTT. Full variable domain (remainder filled in from reference TRBV30 and TRBJ1-6): SQTIHQWPATLVQPVGSPLSLECTVEGTSNPNLYWYRQAAGRGLQLLFYSVGIGQISSEVPQNLSASRPQDRQFILSSKKLLLSDSGFYLCAWRLYNSPLHFGNGTRLTVT.

This clonotype showed up many times. The chain uses TRBV12-3 or TRBV12-4 and TRBJ2-5, with TRBD2 matching 10 bases. V was pared by 2 bases and J by 5 bases, with 5 bases of the junction left unmatched. This CDR3 region has 15 residues. CDR3 in amino acids: CASSLSSGGPETQYF. For the CDR3, the DNA is TGTGCCAGCAGTTTATCTAGCGGGGGCCCGGAGACCCAGTACTTC.

This clonotype was seen many times. The chain links TRBV28 to TRBJ2-7; D perhaps matches TRBD2 (5 bases). Germline V CDR1 and CDR2: MDHEN, SYDVKM. This CDR3 spans 12 amino acids. V lost 8 bases, J lost 3 bases, and 11 bases lay in between. For the CDR3, the DNA is TGTGCCAGCGTCGGACTGCTCTACGAGCAGTACTTC. Protein: CASVGLLYEQYF. The whole variable domain, filled in from reference TRBV28 and TRBJ2-7, reads DVKVTQSSRYLVKRTGEKVFLECVQDMDHENMFWYRQDPGLGLRLIYFSYDVKMKEKGDIPEGYSVSREKKERFSLILESASTNQTSMYLCASVGLLYEQYFGPGTRLTVT.

This clonotype was recorded at least ten times. The chain uses TRBV19 and TRBJ1-5; maybe TRBD1 (5 bases). This CDR3 has 13 residues. Germline V gene data show CDR1 as LNHDA and CDR2 as SQIVND (reference sequence). Deletions cut 5 bases from V and 5 bases from J, with 10 bases between. The CDR3 region is CASSLRDDQPQHF. The CDR3, as DNA: TGTGCCAGTAGTCTCCGGGACGATCAGCCCCAGCATTTT.

This clonotype has ten or more counts. V usage is TRBV6-1 and J usage is TRBJ2-7; 7 bases are a match to TRBD1. Germline-derived CDR1 and CDR2 are MNHNS and SASEGT. This CDR3 region has 14 residues. The J segment lost 2 bases and the V segment lost 5 bases, leaving 6 bases of the junction unmatched. This chain's CDR3 is CASSLWDRPYEQYF. Written as DNA, the CDR3 is TGTGCCAGCAGTCTGTGGGACAGACCCTACGAGCAGTACTTC.

The table lists this clonotype with many counts. This chain uses TRBV6-2 or TRBV6-3 with TRBJ2-2; D is unclear. V shed 7 bases and J shed 6 bases, with 6 bases lying between them. Germline V gene lookup returns CDR1 MNHEY and CDR2 SVGEGT. CDR3 length equals 11 residues. The CDR3, as DNA: TGTGCCAGCACCCTCGCCGGGGAGCTGTTTTTT. This codes for CASTLAGELFF.

Many counts were recorded for this clonotype. CDR3 in amino acids: CASSWAYEQYF. CDR3 sequence (DNA): TGTGCCAGCAGTTGGGCCTACGAGCAGTACTTC. This chain joins TRBV6-2 or TRBV6-3 and TRBJ2-7; no clear D. This CDR3 has 11 amino acids. Trimming shortened V by 4 bases and J by 2 bases, and 3 bases separated the two germline ends. Per the germline V gene, CDR1 is MNHEY and CDR2 is SVGEGT.

For the CDR3, the DNA is TGCAGTGCTAGACCCCAAACAGGGAGAGGCTACACCTTC. Translated, it gives CSARPQTGRGYTF. The chain recombines TRBV20-1 with TRBJ1-2; a possible D gene is TRBD1 (6 bases). The CDR3 is 13 amino acids. Per germline, CDR1 DFQATT and CDR2 SNEGSKA (reference sequence). With 2 bases removed from V and 8 bases from J, the gap between germline ends came to 15 bases.

This clonotype was seen ten or more times. This sequence joins TRBV3-1 and TRBJ1-2; no clear D gene. This CDR3 has 12 residues. Trimming removed 1 base at V and 10 bases at J, with 10 bases between. CDR1 is LGHDT, CDR2 YNNKEL, per germline (reference sequence). This CDR3 is CASSQGAKTYTF. The CDR3 bases are TGTGCCAGCAGCCAAGGCGCGAAAACCTACACCTTC.

The V and J genes are TRBV6-1 and TRBJ2-2; D may be TRBD2 (6 bases). Germline CDR1 is MNHNS and CDR2 is SASEGT. Trimming took off 8 bases at V and 7 bases at J, with 11 bases between the two ends. The CDR3 consists of 12 residues. The CDR3: CASERARGELFF. CDR3 nucleotide sequence: TGTGCCAGCGAGCGGGCTCGCGGGGAGCTGTTTTTT.

This clonotype occurred many times. The rearrangement joins TRBV6-2 or TRBV6-3 to TRBJ2-7, with D maybe TRBD2 (7 bases). The germline V gene has CDR1 MNHEY and CDR2 SVGEGT. V was cut by 8 bases and J by 0 bases, with 23 bases left in between. The CDR3 consists of 17 residues. The CDR3 reads CASAPIPLGGGSYEQYF. The CDR3 DNA reads as TGTGCCAGCGCCCCCATCCCGTTAGGGGGGGGCTCCTACGAGCAGTACTTC.

DNA for the CDR3: TGTGCCAGCAGTTCTCGACCCCGGGACAGGGTAGAAAACGCGAACACCGGGGAGCTGTTTTTT. Translating it yields CASSSRPRDRVENANTGELFF. The chain uses TRBV6-2 or TRBV6-3 and TRBJ2-2; 9 nucleotides align to TRBD1. Per the germline V gene, CDR1 is MNHEY and CDR2 is SVGEGT. The CDR3 sequence is 21 residues long. J gave up 0 bases and V 4 bases, and 18 bases lay outside the gene matches.